This TCR beta chain is drawn from a study of blood T cell repertoires in COVID-19. The wider study: Donors in the United States, Italy and Spain gave samples during acute or convalescent COVID-19. T cells, B-cell-depleted T cells, or PBMCs supplied cDNA or gDNA.

As originally analysed: Amplified reference gene primers provided the basis for estimating nucleated cell counts. Libraries were prepared by immunoSEQ multiplex PCR; TCRdb keeps only in-frame clonotypes and omits some of them. That table supplies the V and J calls and clone size; D and trimming were determined from the DNA. The sample consists of 200,000 to 250,000 clones, around nine tenths of them appearing once. Sequencing used peripheral blood. The sequence was collected from a man aged 18 to 29 with active or convalescent COVID-19.

The CDR3 protein is CAWSVRTGGTDTQYF. The CDR3 region has the DNA TGTGCCTGGAGTGTCAGGACAGGGGGCACAGATACGCAGTATTTT. J is TRBJ2-3 and V is TRBV30; the match to TRBD1 covers 9 bases. CDR1 and CDR2 (germline): GTSNPN, SVGIG (reference sequence). Trimming removed 0 bases from V and 1 base from J; junction bases left unmatched: 2. There are 15 residues in the CDR3.